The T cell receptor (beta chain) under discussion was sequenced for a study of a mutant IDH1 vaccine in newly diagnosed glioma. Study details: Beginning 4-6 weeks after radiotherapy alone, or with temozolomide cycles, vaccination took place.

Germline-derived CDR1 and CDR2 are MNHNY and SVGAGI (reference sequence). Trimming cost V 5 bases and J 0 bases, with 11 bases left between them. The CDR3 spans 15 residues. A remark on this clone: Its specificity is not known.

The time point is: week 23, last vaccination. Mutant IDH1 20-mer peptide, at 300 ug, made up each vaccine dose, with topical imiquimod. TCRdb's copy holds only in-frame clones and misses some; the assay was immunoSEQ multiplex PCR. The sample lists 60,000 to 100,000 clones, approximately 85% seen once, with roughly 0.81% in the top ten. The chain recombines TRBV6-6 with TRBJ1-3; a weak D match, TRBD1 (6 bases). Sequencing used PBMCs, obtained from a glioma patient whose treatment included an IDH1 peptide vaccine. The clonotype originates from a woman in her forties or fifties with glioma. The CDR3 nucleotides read TGTGCCAGCAGTCCCACAGGGAACTCTGGAAACACCATATATTTT. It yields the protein CASSPTGNSGNTIYF.